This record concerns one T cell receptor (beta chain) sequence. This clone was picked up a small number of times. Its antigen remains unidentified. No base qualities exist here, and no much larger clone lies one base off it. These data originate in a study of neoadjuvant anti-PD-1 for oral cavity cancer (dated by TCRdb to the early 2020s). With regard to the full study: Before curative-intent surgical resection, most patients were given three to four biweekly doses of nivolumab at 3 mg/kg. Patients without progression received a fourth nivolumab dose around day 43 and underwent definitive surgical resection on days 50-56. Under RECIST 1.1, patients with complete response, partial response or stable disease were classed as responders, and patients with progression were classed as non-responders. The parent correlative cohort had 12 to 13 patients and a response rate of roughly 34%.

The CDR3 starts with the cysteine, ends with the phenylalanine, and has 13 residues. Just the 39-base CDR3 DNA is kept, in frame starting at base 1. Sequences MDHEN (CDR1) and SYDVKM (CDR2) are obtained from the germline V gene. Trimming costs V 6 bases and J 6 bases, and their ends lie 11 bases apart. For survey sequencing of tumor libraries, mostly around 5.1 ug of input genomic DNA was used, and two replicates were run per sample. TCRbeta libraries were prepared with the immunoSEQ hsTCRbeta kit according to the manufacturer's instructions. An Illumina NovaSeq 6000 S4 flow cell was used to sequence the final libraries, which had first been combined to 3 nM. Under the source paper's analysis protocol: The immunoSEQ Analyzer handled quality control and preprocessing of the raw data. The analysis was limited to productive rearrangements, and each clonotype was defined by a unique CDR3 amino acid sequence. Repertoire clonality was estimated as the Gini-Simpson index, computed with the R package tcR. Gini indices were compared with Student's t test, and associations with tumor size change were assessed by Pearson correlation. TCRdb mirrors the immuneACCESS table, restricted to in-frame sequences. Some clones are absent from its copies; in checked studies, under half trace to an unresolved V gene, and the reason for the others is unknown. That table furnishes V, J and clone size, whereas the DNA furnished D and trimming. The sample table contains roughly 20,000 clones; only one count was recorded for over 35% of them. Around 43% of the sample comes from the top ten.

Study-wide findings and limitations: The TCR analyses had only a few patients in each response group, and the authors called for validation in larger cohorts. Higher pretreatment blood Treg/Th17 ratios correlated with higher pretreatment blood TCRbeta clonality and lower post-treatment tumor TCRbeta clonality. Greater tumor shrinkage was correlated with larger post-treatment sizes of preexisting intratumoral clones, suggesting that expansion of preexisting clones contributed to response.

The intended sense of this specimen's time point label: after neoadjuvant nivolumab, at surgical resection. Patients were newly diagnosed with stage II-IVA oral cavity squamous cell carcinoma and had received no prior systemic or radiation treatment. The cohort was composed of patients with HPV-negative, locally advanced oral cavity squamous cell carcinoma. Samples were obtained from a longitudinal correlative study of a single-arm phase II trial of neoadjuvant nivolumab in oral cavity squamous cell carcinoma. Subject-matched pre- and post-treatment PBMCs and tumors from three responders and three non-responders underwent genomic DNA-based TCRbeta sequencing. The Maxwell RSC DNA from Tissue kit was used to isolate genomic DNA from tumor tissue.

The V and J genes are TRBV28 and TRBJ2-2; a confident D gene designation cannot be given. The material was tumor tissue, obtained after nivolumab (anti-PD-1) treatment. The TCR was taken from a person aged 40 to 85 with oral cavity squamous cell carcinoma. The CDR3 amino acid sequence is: CASRNAYAGELFF. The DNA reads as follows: TGTGCCAGCAGGAACGCCTACGCCGGGGAGCTGTTTTTT.